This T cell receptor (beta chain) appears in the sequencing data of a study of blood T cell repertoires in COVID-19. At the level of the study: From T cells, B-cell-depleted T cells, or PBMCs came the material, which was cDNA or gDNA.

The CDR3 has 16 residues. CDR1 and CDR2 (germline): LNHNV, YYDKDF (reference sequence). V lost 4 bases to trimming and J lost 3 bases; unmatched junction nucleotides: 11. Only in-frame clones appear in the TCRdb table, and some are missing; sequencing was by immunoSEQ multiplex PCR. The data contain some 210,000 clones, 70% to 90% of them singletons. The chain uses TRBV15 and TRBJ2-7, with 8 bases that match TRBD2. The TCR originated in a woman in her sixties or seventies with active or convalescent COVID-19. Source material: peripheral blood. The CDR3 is CATSTSRAGELYEQYF. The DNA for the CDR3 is TGTGCCACCAGCACCTCCAGAGCGGGAGAACTCTACGAGCAGTACTTC. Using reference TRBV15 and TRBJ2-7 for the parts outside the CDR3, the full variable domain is DAMVIQNPRYQVTQFGKPVTLSCSQTLNHNVMYWYQQKSSQAPKLLFHYYDKDFNNEADTPDNFQSRRPNTSFCFLDIRSPGLGDTAMYLCATSTSRAGELYEQYFGPGTRLTVT.